A single sample is the source of the 19 T cell receptor beta chains below, sequenced in a study of blood T cell repertoires in COVID-19 (dated by TCRdb to about 2020). Receptor amplification or capture employed the immunoSEQ multiplex PCR assay. Held by TCRdb, this immuneACCESS table contains in-frame sequences only and omits some clones. Under half of the omission traces to an unresolved V gene where checked; the cause of the rest is unknown. This sample is represented by around 250,000 clones; about four fifths of them were singletons. The ten largest clones represent roughly 1.4% of the sample. Sequencing was done on a sample of peripheral blood. All receptors derive from a woman in her thirties or forties who had recovered from COVID-19.

The chain couples TRBV28 to TRBJ2-6; D possibly corresponds to TRBD2 (7 bases). The CDR3 has 15 residues. V lost 7 bases, J lost 0 bases, and 10 bases lay in between. Germline V gene sequence: CDR1 MDHEN, CDR2 SYDVKM. In nucleotides, the CDR3 is TGTGCCAGCAAGGGGGGGTCCTCTGGGGCCAACGTCCTGACTTTC. Its protein product is CASKGGSSGANVLTF.

V is TRBV7-9 and J is TRBJ2-1, with 7 bases matching TRBD1. This CDR3 spans 15 amino acids. Germline V gene sequence: CDR1 SEHNR, CDR2 FQNEAQ (reference sequence). With V trimmed by 1 base and J by 4 bases, 4 bases remained unmatched. CDR3 sequence: CASSLGGQLYNEQFF. The CDR3 region has the DNA TGTGCCAGCAGCTTAGGGGGACAGCTATACAATGAGCAGTTCTTC.

The J gene is TRBJ2-7, the V gene TRBV24-1, with a possible D match to TRBD2 (6 bases). Germline V gives CDR1 KGHDR, CDR2 SFDVKD. The CDR3 consists of 14 residues. Trimming shortened V by 3 bases and J by 2 bases, and 10 bases separated the two germline ends. CDR3 amino acids: CATSDAGRPYEQYF. Here the CDR3 DNA reads TGTGCCACCAGTGATGCGGGACGGCCCTACGAGCAGTACTTC.

The chain joins TRBV2 to TRBJ2-1; D unclear. V was pared by 7 bases and J by 9 bases, with 10 bases between. The CDR3 length is 11 residues. CDR1 is SNHLY, CDR2 FYNNEI, per germline. The chain's CDR3 is CASTYLGEQFF. DNA of the CDR3: TGTGCCAGCACATACCTAGGTGAGCAGTTCTTC.

The rearrangement uses TRBV10-3 and TRBJ1-1; perhaps TRBD1 as D (5 bases). With 5 bases removed from V and 5 bases from J, the gap between germline ends came to 12 bases. The CDR3 sequence is 13 residues long. CDR1 and CDR2 from the germline V gene are ENHRY and SYGVKD. For the CDR3, the DNA is TGTGCCATCAGTTCGGGGGAGGAAACTGAAGCTTTCTTT. Its translation: CAISSGEETEAFF.

The chain couples TRBV13 to TRBJ1-6, with D maybe TRBD1 (6 bases). The CDR3 is made up of 15 amino acids. Trimming left V 4 bases short and J 10 bases short, with 17 bases between. Germline V gives CDR1 PRHDT, CDR2 FYEKMQ (reference sequence). CDR3 loop: CASSSAQGDESPLHF. CDR3 in DNA: TGTGCCAGCAGCTCCGCACAGGGCGATGAGTCACCCCTCCACTTT.

This clone was seen more than once but under ten times. The chain joins TRBV6-5 to TRBJ1-5; perhaps TRBD1 as D (6 bases). CDR3 length equals 13 residues. Germline V gene data show CDR1 as MNHEY and CDR2 as SVGAGI. The ends were cut back, 6 bases at V and 3 bases at J, with 9 bases in the middle. The CDR3 spells CASRGHLNQPQHF. The CDR3 DNA reads TGTGCCAGCAGGGGACACCTCAATCAGCCCCAGCATTTT.

The sample holds a few counts of this clone. The chain is built from TRBV15 and TRBJ2-1, with 7 nucleotides matching TRBD2. Trimming took 0 bases from V and 4 from J; bases not matched to a gene: 6. The CDR3 has 16 residues. From germline, CDR1 is LNHNV and CDR2 YYDKDF (reference sequence). The CDR3 bases are TGTGCCACCAGCAGAGATTGGGGGGGAGGTTACAATGAGCAGTTCTTC. This gives the protein CATSRDWGGGYNEQFF.

V usage is TRBV2 and J usage is TRBJ2-1, with TRBD2 identical over 10 bases. This CDR3 region has 15 residues. Germline trimming cut 6 bases from V and 4 bases from J; bases unmatched to any gene: 6. The V gene's germline CDR1 is SNHLY and CDR2 FYNNEI. CDR3 bases: TGTGCCAGCAGAGATAGCGGGGGGAGTTACAATGAGCAGTTCTTC. It specifies CASRDSGGSYNEQFF.

This clone was observed a single time. The CDR3 region is CASSQGTSWAMGGEQFF. The CDR3 DNA sequence: TGTGCCAGCAGCCAAGGGACTAGCTGGGCCATGGGCGGGGAGCAGTTCTTC. V gene TRBV3-1 (or the pseudogene TRBV3-2) combines with J gene TRBJ2-1; 8 nucleotides align to TRBD2. V trimming: 1 base; J trimming: 10 bases; junction bases outside the gene matches: 15. CDR3 length: 17 residues. Germline loops: CDR1 LGHDT, CDR2 YNNKEL (reference sequence).

The chain uses TRBV3-1 (or the pseudogene TRBV3-2) and TRBJ2-6, with D uncertain. The V and J ends lost 4 bases and 0 bases respectively, with 10 bases between them. Germline V gene sequence: CDR1 LGHDT, CDR2 YNNKEL (reference sequence). This CDR3 spans 16 amino acids. CDR3 coding DNA: TGTGCCAGCAGCCTCCACACACCCTCTGGGGCCAACGTCCTGACTTTC. This gives the protein CASSLHTPSGANVLTF.

V and J are TRBV3-1 (or the pseudogene TRBV3-2) and TRBJ2-3, with D possibly TRBD2 on 6 matching bases. From germline, CDR1 is LGHDT and CDR2 YNNKEL (reference sequence). CDR3 length equals 15 residues. Between the trimmed V and J ends, which lost 2 bases and 8 bases, there was a span of 17 bases. The CDR3 loop is CASSQPPGLRGTQYF. The CDR3 DNA is TGTGCCAGCAGCCAACCACCGGGACTGCGGGGTACGCAGTATTTT.

V and J are TRBV7-7 and TRBJ2-2; 7 bases align to TRBD2. CDR1 and CDR2 (germline): SSHAT, FNYEAQ (reference sequence). This CDR3 is built from 14 residues. Losses at the gene ends were 5 bases for V and 6 bases for J; bases not matched to a gene: 6. The CDR3 nucleotides read TGTGCCAGCAGCCCGGACCTAGCGGCCGGGGAGCTGTTTTTT. Translation: CASSPDLAAGELFF.

This clone occurred a few times. The CDR3 DNA is TGTGCCAGCAGCGTCCCCCGGGACAGGGGGGACACCGGGGAGCTGTTTTTT. This gives the protein CASSVPRDRGDTGELFF. The chain couples TRBV9 to TRBJ2-2, with 11 nucleotides matching TRBD1. The germline V gene has CDR1 SGDLS and CDR2 YYNGEE. Trimming at V came to 2 bases and at J to 3 bases, leaving 6 bases not matched to a gene. This CDR3 is built from 17 residues.

This chain uses TRBV6-5 with TRBJ2-7; D possibly corresponds to TRBD1 (5 bases). CDR3 length: 14 amino acids. V dropped 0 bases and J dropped 5 bases, with 11 bases sitting between them. Germline CDR1 is MNHEY and CDR2 is SVGAGI. The CDR3 region is CASSYSPRVNEQYF. CDR3 sequence (DNA): TGTGCCAGCAGTTACTCACCCAGGGTTAACGAGCAGTACTTC.

J is TRBJ1-5 and V is TRBV25-1, with D possibly being TRBD1 (6 bases). CDR3 size: 15 residues. Trimming pared 2 bases from V and 5 bases from J, leaving 13 bases between. CDR1 is MGHDK and CDR2 is SYGVNS in the germline V gene. The CDR3 region is CASSEPGAGDQPQHF. Written as DNA, the CDR3 is TGTGCCAGCAGTGAACCAGGGGCGGGGGATCAGCCCCAGCATTTT.

This chain joins TRBV5-6 and TRBJ2-7; maybe TRBD1 (6 bases). Germline V CDR1 and CDR2: SGHDT, YYEEEE. The V end lost 1 base, the J end lost 4 bases, and 15 bases lay between the germline ends. The CDR3 runs 15 residues. The CDR3 nucleotides are TGTGCCAGCAGCTTGAGACCCAGGGGAAATTACGAGCAGTACTTC. This translates into CASSLRPRGNYEQYF.

This rearrangement joins TRBV20-1 to TRBJ2-7, with 7 bases matching TRBD1. The germline V gene encodes CDR1 DFQATT and CDR2 SNEGSKA (reference sequence). Germline trimming cut 3 bases from V and 0 bases from J; bases unmatched to any gene: 5. The length of the CDR3 is 14 residues. The CDR3 sequence is CSASRQGSSYEQYF. For the CDR3, the DNA is TGCAGTGCTAGTCGACAGGGCAGCTCCTACGAGCAGTACTTC.

The chain carries TRBV5-1 and TRBJ1-1, with 7 bases identical to TRBD1. Per the germline V gene, CDR1 is SGHRS and CDR2 is YFSETQ. The CDR3 is 13 amino acids. The V gene end was trimmed by 7 bases and the J gene end by 5 bases; junction bases not matched to a gene: 8. CDR3 nucleotides: TGCGCCAGCTCGACAGGGCCCGGGACTGAAGCTTTCTTT. Translating it yields CASSTGPGTEAFF. The full variable domain, rest sourced from reference TRBV5-1 and TRBJ1-1, is KAGVTQTPRYLIKTRGQQVTLSCSPISGHRSVSWYQQTPGQGLQFLFEYFSETQRNKGNFPGRFSGRQFSNSRSEMNVSTLELGDSALYLCASSTGPGTEAFFGQGTRLTVV.